This passage covers 8 T cell receptor beta chains from one sample sequenced in a study of T cells after yellow fever vaccination. TCRdb reanalysed the 5' RACE reads using MiXCR and keeps one entry per CDR3 protein. Found here are a few hundred thousand distinct CDR3 sequences, 7.5% to 9% of them singletons; the top ten hold under 20%. The specimen was PBMCs, collected on the day of the first yellow fever vaccination. These receptors came from a man between 18 and 35 years old who received the YFV17D yellow fever vaccine.

V gene TRBV20-1 combines with J gene TRBJ1-2; weak D call: TRBD1 (6 bases). V was shortened by 1 base and J by 4 bases, with 19 bases between the two germline ends. The germline CDR1 and CDR2 sequences are DFQATT and SNEGSKA (reference sequence). CDR3 length: 16 residues. The CDR3 spells CSARGGPGARGYGYTF. The CDR3 DNA reads as TGCAGTGCTAGAGGGGGCCCGGGGGCGCGTGGCTATGGCTACACCTTC.

In its sample, this clonotype was seen many times. The gene calls are TRBV20-1 and TRBJ2-1; 7 positions match TRBD2. V was pared by 3 bases and J by 7 bases, with 12 bases of the junction left unmatched. The CDR3 consists of 15 residues. The germline V gene encodes CDR1 DFQATT and CDR2 SNEGSKA (reference sequence). CDR3 residues: CSARAVGTTGNEQFF. The CDR3 DNA reads TGCAGTGCTAGGGCGGTGGGGACTACCGGTAATGAGCAGTTCTTC.

The sample holds many counts of this clonotype. The chain is built from TRBV7-3 and TRBJ2-3; no firm D call. Trimming removed 1 base from V and 4 bases from J, with 6 bases in between. This CDR3 is built from 13 residues. Germline-derived CDR1 and CDR2 are SGHTA and FQGTGA. This chain's CDR3 is CASSLMVADTQYF. In DNA, the CDR3 is TGTGCCAGCAGCTTAATGGTGGCAGATACGCAGTATTTT. Full variable domain (remainder filled in from reference TRBV7-3 and TRBJ2-3): GAGVSQTPSNKVTEKGKYVELRCDPISGHTALYWYRQSLGQGPEFLIYFQGTGAADDSGLPNDRFFAVRPEGSVSTLKIQRTERGDSAVYLCASSLMVADTQYFGPGTRLTVL.

The table lists this clonotype with a few counts. The chain uses TRBV20-1 and TRBJ1-1, with D unclear. V lost 2 bases and J lost 0, with 4 bases in between. CDR1 DFQATT and CDR2 SNEGSKA come from the germline V gene (reference sequence). The CDR3 loop spans 12 amino acids. This CDR3 is CSARLMNTEAFF. The DNA of the CDR3 is TGCAGTGCTAGACTCATGAACACTGAAGCTTTCTTT.

This clonotype has just a few counts. The V gene is TRBV6-2 or TRBV6-3, the J gene TRBJ2-1, with D hard to call. V lost 4 bases, J lost 0 bases, and 13 bases lay in between. In germline, CDR1 is MNHEY, CDR2 SVGEGT. This CDR3 is 16 amino acids long. The CDR3 DNA reads as TGTGCCAGCAGTTCTATGGGCTTGAGCTCCTACAATGAGCAGTTCTTC. Its protein product is CASSSMGLSSYNEQFF.

The rearrangement joins TRBV18 to TRBJ1-1, with a tentative D call TRBD1 (6 bases). The germline V gene encodes CDR1 KGHSH and CDR2 LQKENI. CDR3 length equals 12 residues. Trimming removed 2 bases at V and 11 bases at J, with 12 bases between. This chain's CDR3 is CASSPEGVRAFF. In DNA form, the CDR3 reads TGTGCCAGCTCACCAGAGGGGGTTAGGGCTTTCTTT.

This clonotype was detected many times. The chain employs TRBV5-1 and TRBJ2-7; 7 bases are a match to TRBD1. Germline-derived CDR1 and CDR2 are SGHRS and YFSETQ. J lost 3 bases, V lost 5 bases, and 8 bases had no gene match. CDR3 size: 14 residues. For the CDR3, the DNA is TGCGCCAGCAGTGAGGGGGCAAACAACTACGAGCAGTACGTC. Encoded protein: CASSEGANNYEQYV.

This clonotype has more than one count but fewer than ten. The V gene is TRBV20-1, the J gene TRBJ2-7, with 7 nucleotides matching TRBD1. Unmatched junction bases numbered 5, after V lost 2 bases and J lost 4 bases. Looked up from germline, CDR1 is DFQATT and CDR2 is SNEGSKA (reference sequence). The CDR3 loop spans 13 amino acids. The CDR3 loop reads CSARPGQKYEQYF. The CDR3 nucleotides are TGCAGTGCTAGACCGGGACAGAAATACGAGCAGTACTTC.